These T cell receptor beta chains were read from a single sample in a study of blood T cell repertoires in COVID-19. Clones were read by immunoSEQ multiplex PCR, and TCRdb kept only the in-frame ones, dropping some. Here the sample spans around 270,000 clones, approximately 86% being singletons. Sequenced material: peripheral blood. The receptors originated from a man aged 30-40 years with active or convalescent COVID-19. The CDR3 runs from the conserved cysteine through the conserved F or W. A D gene is named only where the DNA matches it firmly. Clone sizes are given selectively: once, few, many, or a class where the clone is expanded.

clone size	V gene	D gene	J gene	CDR3 DNA	CDR3 protein
-	TRBV19	-	TRBJ2-3	TGTGCCAGTAGTACCGCGACTAGCACAGATACGCAGTATTTT	CASSTATSTDTQYF
-	TRBV23-1	TRBD1	TRBJ1-2	TGCGCCAGCAGTCAATTTGGGGTTTGGGACAGGGGTACCTATGGCTACACCTTC	CASSQFGVWDRGTYGYTF
-	TRBV11-2	TRBD2	TRBJ2-5	TGTGCCAGCAGCTTAGGCCCAGCGGGGGGACAAGAGACCCAGTACTTC	CASSLGPAGGQETQYF
once	TRBV4-2	-	TRBJ1-4	TGTGCCAGCAGCCACCCCTCCGGACAGTCTAATTTGGTGCGCAAACTGTTTTTT	CASSHPSGQSNLVRKLFF
once	TRBV6-5	-	TRBJ1-5	TGTGCCAGCAGTTACTCGTTGGGGGGAAGCAATCAGCCCCAGCATTTT	CASSYSLGGSNQPQHF
-	TRBV24-1	TRBD2	TRBJ2-1	TGTGCCACCAGTGATCCCGGGACTAGCGGATCCAATGAGCAGTTCTTC	CATSDPGTSGSNEQFF
-	TRBV6-5	-	TRBJ2-7	TGTGCCAGCAGCCGTGGACCGGGGGAGTTGTACTTC	CASSRGPGELYF
-	TRBV2	TRBD2	TRBJ2-1	TGTGCCAGCAGGAGGACTAGCGGTATCGACAATGAGCAGTTCTTC	CASRRTSGIDNEQFF
-	TRBV5-1	TRBD2	TRBJ2-2	TGCGCCAGCAGCTTGGCACTAGCGGGGGGCACCGGGGAGCTGTTTTTT	CASSLALAGGTGELFF
-	TRBV5-1	-	TRBJ2-5	TGCGCCAGCAGCTTCCGGGACAAAGGAAGGGAGACCCAGTACTTC	CASSFRDKGRETQYF
-	TRBV9	TRBD2	TRBJ2-1	TGTGCCAGCAACGGCGGGGGGGCCGGAGAGCAGTTCTTC	CASNGGGAGEQFF
-	TRBV6-5	-	TRBJ1-1	TGTGCCAGCAGTTACTCGATAACAGTGAACACTGAAGCTTTCTTT	CASSYSITVNTEAFF
-	TRBV24-1	TRBD1	TRBJ2-3	TGTGCCACCAGTGATCCCGGGACAGATAGCACAGATACGCAGTATTTT	CATSDPGTDSTDTQYF
-	TRBV7-2	-	TRBJ1-3	TGTGCCAGCAGCTCAAGTAACTGGGACATCGGAAACACCATATATTTT	CASSSSNWDIGNTIYF
-	TRBV5-4	TRBD1	TRBJ2-2	TGTGCCAGCAGCTTGGGTCAGGGGGCCACCGGGGAGCTGTTTTTT	CASSLGQGATGELFF
-	TRBV18	-	TRBJ1-4	TGTGCCAGCTCAACGGGACAAGACAATGAAAAACTGTTTTTT	CASSTGQDNEKLFF
-	TRBV7-9	-	TRBJ2-3	TGTGCCAGCAGCTTAAGGACGGGGAGCACAGATACGCAGTATTTT	CASSLRTGSTDTQYF
-	TRBV5-4	TRBD1	TRBJ1-2	TGTGCCAGCAGCTTTTCCCGAGCCGGGACAGGGGGCGCGAAAGGCTACACCTTC	CASSFSRAGTGGAKGYTF
-	TRBV7-2	-	TRBJ2-1	TGTGCCAGCAGCTTAGGCAGGGCCGCCAATCCGGAGCGGGTCTTC	CASSLGRAANPERVF
-	TRBV2	TRBD1	TRBJ1-1	TGTGCCAGCAGTTGGCCCCGGACAGGGGCGTTAGAGGTGAACACTGAAGCTTTCTTT	CASSWPRTGALEVNTEAFF
-	TRBV3-1/TRBV3-2	TRBD1	TRBJ1-3	TGTGCCAGCAGCCAAGAATATTGGGACAGGGCCTCCTCTGGAAACACCATATATTTT	CASSQEYWDRASSGNTIYF
-	TRBV5-4	TRBD1	TRBJ2-7	TGTGCCACCAGACAGGGGCCATACGAGCAGTACTTC	CATRQGPYEQYF
-	TRBV4-3	-	TRBJ2-3	TGCGCCAGCAGCCAGATATTGGTCCGGCGGCGGCCAGATACGCAGTATTTT	CASSQILVRRRPDTQYF
once	TRBV7-8	-	TRBJ1-1	TGTGCCAGCAGCTTCGGTGGGCCCGGGACTTACAGCCAAGCTTTCTTT	CASSFGGPGTYSQAFF
-	TRBV7-8	TRBD2	TRBJ2-3	TGTGCCAGCAGCGACGGGGGGTTGTCGACAGATACGCAGTATTTT	CASSDGGLSTDTQYF
-	TRBV2	TRBD1	TRBJ2-3	TGTGCCAGCAGTGAAACCACAGGGGCTGGAAACACAGATACGCAGTATTTT	CASSETTGAGNTDTQYF
-	TRBV5-6	TRBD1	TRBJ1-5	TGTGCCAGCAGCACACAGGGGCGAGGCAATCAGCCCCAGCATTTT	CASSTQGRGNQPQHF
-	TRBV10-3	TRBD2	TRBJ2-1	TGTGCCACCGGCCTTTCGGGGGGTTATGGCGATGAGCAGTTCTTC	CATGLSGGYGDEQFF
once	TRBV7-9	-	TRBJ1-1	TGTGCCAGCAGCCCGGACGGGGGGAACACTGAAGCTTTCTTT	CASSPDGGNTEAFF
-	TRBV5-6	-	TRBJ2-3	TGTGCCAGCAGCCTTCCAACCGGGAGTAGGGATACGCAGTATTTT	CASSLPTGSRDTQYF
-	TRBV7-9	-	TRBJ2-2	TGTGCCAGCAGCTTACCGACCGGGGAGCTGTTTTTT	CASSLPTGELFF
-	TRBV7-9	TRBD1	TRBJ2-3	TGTGCCAGCAGCAGGGACAGGGGGCTCACAGATACGCAGTATTTT	CASSRDRGLTDTQYF
-	TRBV4-1	-	TRBJ1-5	TGCGCCAGCAGCCAAGTCGTAGGACAGCTTAGGACCAATTCTCATCAGCCCCAGCATTTT	CASSQVVGQLRTNSHQPQHF
-	TRBV24-1	TRBD2	TRBJ2-1	TGTGCCACCAGTGATAGCGGGGGGGCCTCCTACAATCCAGGTGAGCAGTTCTTC	CATSDSGGASYNPGEQFF
-	TRBV29-1	-	TRBJ1-1	TGCAGCGTTTGGGGGGATCGGGGCGGAACTGAAGCTTTCTTT	CSVWGDRGGTEAFF
-	TRBV9	TRBD1	TRBJ2-1	TGTGCCAGCAGCGGAACTGGACAGGGGGCGGTCTTC	CASSGTGQGAVF
-	TRBV14	-	TRBJ2-1	TGTGCCAGCAGCCCGCCGTGGGGGGTGAGCTCCTACAATGAGCAGTTCTTC	CASSPPWGVSSYNEQFF
-	TRBV13	TRBD2	TRBJ2-1	TGTGCCAGCAGCTTAACCTATGTTGGGACTAGCGGGGGGTATGAGCAGTTCTTC	CASSLTYVGTSGGYEQFF
-	TRBV5-1	-	TRBJ2-2	TGCGCCAGCAGCTTGGACTTCAACACCGGGGAGCTGTTTTTT	CASSLDFNTGELFF
many	TRBV6-1	TRBD1	TRBJ2-3	TGTGCCAGCAGTGAAGGACAGGGGGCAGATACGCAGTATTTT	CASSEGQGADTQYF
-	TRBV4-3	-	TRBJ1-2	TGCGCCAGCAGCCAAGTTAAGGGGCACTATGGCTACACCTTC	CASSQVKGHYGYTF
once	TRBV2	-	TRBJ1-5	TGTGCCAGCAGGGGGGACATTCATAGCAATCAGCCCCAGCATTTT	CASRGDIHSNQPQHF
-	TRBV27	TRBD2	TRBJ2-2	TGTGCCAGCAGTTTTATCGGGAGGGGGGCCGGGGAGCTGTTTTTT	CASSFIGRGAGELFF
-	TRBV4-1	-	TRBJ2-4	TGCGCCAGCAGCCATCTCCCCCTAGCCAAAAACATTCAGTACTTC	CASSHLPLAKNIQYF